This entry lists 21 T cell receptor beta chains sequenced from one sample in a study of T cells in Graves' hyperthyroidism and ophthalmopathy. Amplification of TCR beta CDR3 regions was performed using RNA transcripts as template. HTBI primers drove first-round RT-PCR of the TCR CDR3. Via MiXCR, TCRdb re-called the multiplex PCR reads, giving one row per CDR3 protein. This sample carries 300,000 to 450,000 distinct CDR3 sequences, 18% of them seen once, and the ten largest clones take less than 20%. The sample comprised blood. These receptors were collected from a woman in her thirties or forties with Graves' ophthalmopathy.

This clonotype has a count of ten or more. V gene TRBV5-1 combines with J gene TRBJ2-5; D gene uncertain. This CDR3 contains 11 residues. CDR1 is SGHRS, CDR2 YFSETQ, per germline. V dropped 4 bases and J dropped 4 bases, with 5 bases sitting between them. Here the CDR3 DNA reads TGCGCCAGCAGCATATCAGAGACCCAGTACTTC. Amino acid sequence: CASSISETQYF.

The gene calls are TRBV6-1 and TRBJ2-7; the D is unclear. CDR3 length: 9 amino acids. Germline-derived CDR1 and CDR2 are MNHNS and SASEGT. Trimming took 8 bases from V and 7 from J, leaving 6 bases between them. The CDR3 sequence: CASYAEQYF. The CDR3 DNA reads TGTGCCAGCTATGCGGAGCAGTACTTC.

This clonotype has ten or more counts. This rearrangement joins TRBV14 to TRBJ1-1; TRBD1 aligns across 7 bases. This CDR3 has 15 amino acids. The germline V gene encodes CDR1 SGHDN and CDR2 FVKESK. The V and J ends lost 4 bases and 0 bases, in that order; junction bases with no gene match: 5. CDR3 sequence (DNA): TGTGCCAGCAGCCGGTGGGACAGCCTGAACACTGAAGCTTTCTTT. This translates into CASSRWDSLNTEAFF. The variable domain in full, completed from reference TRBV14 and TRBJ1-1, reads EAGVTQFPSHSVIEKGQTVTLRCDPISGHDNLYWYRRVMGKEIKFLLHFVKESKQDESGMPNNRFLAERTGGTYSTLKVQPAELEDSGVYFCASSRWDSLNTEAFFGQGTRLTVV.

On this clonotype: Given a much more abundant clone one base away, this may be a read error. This sequence joins TRBV9 and TRBJ1-3; 8 positions agree with TRBD1. The CDR3 is 17 residues long. CDR1 and CDR2 (germline): SGDLS, YYNGEE. The CDR3 bases are TGTGCCAGCAGCCATTCCACAGGGGGTCCCTCTGGAAACACCATATCTTTT. Protein sequence: CASSHSTGGPSGNTISF.

This clonotype was detected many times. V and J are TRBV7-9 and TRBJ1-1; D gene ambiguous. Germline lookup yields CDR1 SEHNR and CDR2 FQNEAQ (reference sequence). V was trimmed by 4 bases and J by 11 bases, leaving 20 bases between them. The CDR3 length is 14 residues. The CDR3 sequence: CASSSQSFKGSAFF. The CDR3, as DNA: TGTGCCAGCAGCTCTCAGTCCTTTAAAGGTTCGGCTTTCTTT.

This clonotype was picked up many times. The gene calls are TRBV30 and TRBJ2-2; maybe TRBD1 (6 bases). The germline V gene encodes CDR1 GTSNPN and CDR2 SVGIG (reference sequence). V lost 4 bases, J lost 4 bases, and 16 bases lay in between. This CDR3 is 15 amino acids long. The CDR3 loop reads CAWKTGRAVTGELFF. In DNA form, the CDR3 reads TGTGCCTGGAAGACAGGTAGAGCGGTCACCGGGGAGCTGTTTTTT.

This clonotype occurred many times. The chain is built from TRBV5-6 and TRBJ2-7; 8 positions match TRBD2. Germline lookup yields CDR1 SGHDT and CDR2 YYEEEE. The trim removed 4 bases at V and 3 bases at J, leaving 21 bases unmatched. CDR3 size: 19 residues. For the CDR3, the DNA is TGTGCCAGCAGCCCAACGCAGACTGGTAGGCTAGCGGGTAGCTACGAGCAGTACTTC. It specifies CASSPTQTGRLAGSYEQYF. Drawing the rest from reference TRBV5-6 and TRBJ2-7, the complete variable domain is DAGVTQSPTHLIKTRGQQVTLRCSPKSGHDTVSWYQQALGQGPQFIFQYYEEEERQRGNFPDRFSGHQFPNYSSELNVNALLLGDSALYLCASSPTQTGRLAGSYEQYFGPGTRLTVT.

In its sample, this clonotype was seen many times. The chain couples TRBV6-2 or TRBV6-3 to TRBJ1-1; the match to TRBD1 covers 7 bases. V gave up 8 bases and J gave up 4 bases; unmatched junction bases: 13. This CDR3 is 15 amino acids long. Germline CDR1 reads MNHEY; CDR2 reads SVGEGT. The CDR3 reads CASVERQGRITEAFF. In DNA form, the CDR3 reads TGTGCCAGCGTAGAAAGACAGGGAAGGATCACTGAAGCTTTCTTT.

This clonotype was found many times. The gene calls are TRBV6-1 and TRBJ2-2; tentative D call: TRBD2 (6 bases). Per the germline V gene, CDR1 is MNHNS and CDR2 is SASEGT. The V and J ends lost 7 bases and 4 bases respectively, with 16 bases between them. The CDR3 loop spans 15 amino acids. The chain's CDR3 is CASKGVRGITGELFF. The DNA for the CDR3 is TGTGCCAGCAAGGGCGTCCGGGGGATCACCGGGGAGCTGTTTTTT.

This clonotype was detected many times. J is TRBJ1-2 and V is TRBV2; D is undetermined. Germline loops: CDR1 SNHLY, CDR2 FYNNEI. V lost 1 base and J 2 bases, leaving 5 bases between the germline ends. This CDR3 spans 13 amino acids. CDR3 region: CASSEESNYGYTF. The CDR3 bases are TGTGCCAGCAGTGAAGAGAGCAACTATGGCTACACCTTC.

This clonotype was seen repeatedly, ten times or more. The rearrangement uses TRBV28 and TRBJ1-2; D possibly corresponds to TRBD1 (6 bases). CDR3 length: 15 amino acids. V was trimmed by 4 bases and J by 5 bases, leaving 17 bases between them. Per germline, CDR1 MDHEN and CDR2 SYDVKM. CDR3 sequence reads: CASSSPPDSAYGYTF. DNA of the CDR3: TGTGCCAGCAGTTCTCCTCCGGACAGTGCATATGGCTACACCTTC.

The chain is built from TRBV29-1 and TRBJ2-2; D may be TRBD2 (6 bases). V lost 1 base, J lost 4 bases, and 10 bases lay in between. CDR1 SQVTM and CDR2 ANQGSEA come from the germline V gene. The CDR3 spans 14 residues. CDR3 residues: CSVEVRGVTGELFF. CDR3 nucleotide sequence: TGCAGCGTTGAAGTTCGCGGGGTCACCGGGGAGCTGTTTTTT.

This clonotype was observed many times. V is TRBV24-1 and J is TRBJ2-2; 9 bases fit TRBD2. There are 16 residues in the CDR3. Germline V gene lookup returns CDR1 KGHDR and CDR2 SFDVKD. The V segment lost 10 bases and the J segment 4 bases; nucleotides outside the gene matches: 12. CDR3 DNA: TGTGCCACGGGCTCCCCGATAGCGGGAGCCACCGGGGAGCTGTTTTTT. Translation gives CATGSPIAGATGELFF.

This clonotype was seen repeatedly, ten times or more. This chain joins TRBV19 and TRBJ1-1, with D possibly being TRBD1 (6 bases). The germline V and J ends were trimmed by 5 bases and 0 bases, with 7 bases remaining between them. The CDR3 is 13 amino acids. CDR1 and CDR2 (germline): LNHDA, SQIVND (reference sequence). Here the CDR3 DNA reads TGTGCCAGTAGTGCAGGGGTGAACACTGAAGCTTTCTTT. It encodes CASSAGVNTEAFF.

There are many counts of this clonotype. V gene TRBV12-3 or TRBV12-4 combines with J gene TRBJ2-7; 7 bases are a match to TRBD1. V dropped 2 bases and J dropped 3; count of bases not matched to a gene: 7. The CDR3 totals 15 residues. CDR3 amino acids: CASSLSVGTVYEQYF. In DNA, the CDR3 is TGTGCCAGCAGTTTATCCGTCGGGACAGTCTACGAGCAGTACTTC.

The chain recombines TRBV6-1 with TRBJ2-7; 8 bases fit TRBD1. Germline V gene lookup returns CDR1 MNHNS and CDR2 SASEGT. The CDR3 is 15 residues long. The ends lost 7 bases at V and 4 bases at J; junction bases unmatched: 12. The CDR3 nucleotides are TGTGCCAGCACAGATTACCAGACAGGGGTGTACGAGCAGTACTTC. Its translation: CASTDYQTGVYEQYF.

The rearrangement links TRBV27 to TRBJ1-1; a possible D gene is TRBD1 (5 bases). The germline gives CDR1 MNHEY, CDR2 SMNVEV (reference sequence). This CDR3 is 17 amino acids long. The germline V and J ends were trimmed by 7 bases and 1 base, with 22 bases remaining between them. CDR3 nucleotides: TGTGCCAGCAAGGAACGGGGTACGACAGCAGGGAACACTGAAGCTTTCTTT. As protein: CASKERGTTAGNTEAFF.

Many counts were recorded for this clonotype. J is TRBJ1-1 and V is TRBV7-9, with D unresolved. The V and J ends lost 7 bases and 1 base respectively, with 10 bases between them. Germline CDR1 is SEHNR and CDR2 is FQNEAQ (reference sequence). The CDR3 is made up of 13 amino acids. This CDR3 reads CASNKGGNTEAFF. DNA for the CDR3: TGTGCCAGCAACAAGGGAGGGAACACTGAAGCTTTCTTT.

The table lists this clonotype with many counts. The conserved phenylalanine or tryptophan is not found at the CDR3 terminus, so this likely reflects a read error. This chain joins TRBV2 and TRBJ1-1; the D is unclear. Germline CDR1 is SNHLY and CDR2 is FYNNEI. The ends were cut back, 4 bases at V and 10 bases at J, with 13 bases in the middle. The CDR3 totals 12 residues. The CDR3 spells CASSGPKGAAFL. Written as DNA, the CDR3 is TGTGCCAGCAGTGGCCCAAAGGGAGCAGCTTTCCTT.

This clonotype has a count of ten or more. The chain has TRBV2 and TRBJ2-2; D gene ambiguous. The CDR3 spans 15 residues. Trimming removed 3 bases from V and 2 bases from J, with 10 bases in between. Per germline, CDR1 SNHLY and CDR2 FYNNEI. The CDR3 DNA follows: TGTGCCAGCAGTGAGGGTGGCGGAAACACCGGGGAGCTGTTTTTT. Amino acid sequence: CASSEGGGNTGELFF.

This clonotype was observed at least ten times. The chain is built from TRBV2 and TRBJ2-2; 9 bases line up with TRBD2. There are 15 residues in the CDR3. CDR1 is SNHLY and CDR2 is FYNNEI in the germline V gene. The V gene end was trimmed by 4 bases and the J gene end by 7 bases; junction bases not matched to a gene: 7. The chain's CDR3 is CASSALAGYVGELFF. Here the CDR3 DNA reads TGTGCCAGCAGTGCGCTAGCGGGGTACGTCGGGGAGCTGTTTTTT.